These 3 T cell receptor beta chains were sequenced from one sample in a study of cytomegalovirus exposure and HLA in healthy donors. Both 60 Vbeta primers and 13 Jbeta primers went into the PCR. Generated by immunoSEQ multiplex PCR, the TCRdb table keeps only in-frame clones and is missing some. Of just over 150,000 clones detected, 70% to 90% appear once; the ten largest clones hold roughly 2.4%. The material sequenced was PBMCs. The receptors here all came from a woman aged 18-30 years in good health and CMV-seronegative.

The chain joins TRBV5-4 to TRBJ2-1, with 7 bases aligning to TRBD2. V shed 7 bases, J shed 7 bases, and the junction held 11 bases outside the gene matches. Germline loops: CDR1 SGHNT, CDR2 YYREEE (reference sequence). The CDR3 totals 14 residues. As DNA, the CDR3 is TGTGCCAGCTTTGGCGGGGCCGGGGGGAATGAGCAGTTCTTC. Its protein product is CASFGGAGGNEQFF.

CDR3 nucleotides: TGCGCCAGCAGCCCGGCAGGAGGCCCGGAGACCCAGTACTTC. Protein: CASSPAGGPETQYF. This sequence joins TRBV5-1 and TRBJ2-5, with a tentative D call TRBD2 (5 bases). V was shortened by 4 bases and J by 5 bases, with 15 bases between the two germline ends. Germline V lookup: CDR1 SGHRS, CDR2 YFSETQ. The CDR3 loop spans 14 amino acids.

The chain recombines TRBV7-2 with TRBJ2-7; D might be TRBD2 (5 bases). This CDR3 is built from 15 residues. Trimming removed 4 bases from V and 0 bases from J, with 13 bases in between. Germline V gene sequence: CDR1 SGHTA, CDR2 FQGNSA. The CDR3 sequence is CASSSGLGLSYEQYF. CDR3 sequence (DNA): TGTGCCAGCAGCTCCGGACTTGGACTCTCCTACGAGCAGTACTTC.